This T cell receptor beta chain comes out of a study of blood T cells in healthy people across ages. Germline V lookup: CDR1 DFQATT, CDR2 SNEGSKA (reference sequence). V trimming: 1 base; J trimming: 8 bases; junction bases outside the gene matches: 5. This CDR3 is 14 amino acids long. Through a sample-barcoded 5' primer and a J-beta primer mix, a second PCR was run for roughly 6 to 11 cycles. MiXCR was run by TCRdb on the 5' RACE reads, yielding one entry per CDR3 protein. Among roughly 1,700,000 distinct CDR3 sequences, about 28% were seen once, and the ten largest hold 7.7%. The receptor was isolated from a woman in her 30s in good health. Specimen: blood. This chain links TRBV20-1 with TRBJ2-1, with 10 bases fitting TRBD2. CDR3 amino acids: CSARVASGRDEQFF. DNA of the CDR3: TGCAGTGCTAGAGTAGCTAGCGGGAGAGATGAGCAGTTCTTC.